The 24 T cell receptor beta chains below were found in one sample sequenced in a study of identical twins. One entry per CDR3 protein, called by TCRdb with MiXCR from the 5' RACE reads. The repertoire holds around 200,000 distinct CDR3 sequences, with 9.4% as singletons. Material for sequencing was memory (CD45RO+) T cells sorted from blood. These receptors came from a woman aged 18-29 years in good health.

This chain connects TRBV3-1 to TRBJ2-7; 7 positions agree with TRBD1. Germline V CDR1 and CDR2: LGHDT, YNNKEL (reference sequence). V lost 3 bases and J lost 7; bases outside the gene matches: 3. The CDR3 length is 12 residues. The CDR3 DNA is TGTGCCAGCAGCCATCGACAGGGAGAGCAGTACTTC. Protein product: CASSHRQGEQYF.

Of note for this clonotype: Germline and junction disagree at one end, which may indicate a read error. The chain has TRBV29-1 and TRBJ2-2; the match to TRBD1 covers 8 bases. The germline gives CDR1 SQVTM, CDR2 ANQGSEA. This CDR3 spans 13 amino acids. The CDR3 loop is CSVTPGGTGEPFF. The CDR3 DNA reads TGCAGCGTCACTCCAGGGGGCACCGGGGAGCCGTTTTTT.

This clonotype has ten or more counts. The chain recombines TRBV7-9 with TRBJ1-1; tentatively, D is TRBD1 (5 bases). The CDR3 contains 13 residues. Per germline, CDR1 SEHNR and CDR2 FQNEAQ (reference sequence). Trimming removed 5 bases from V and 3 bases from J, with 10 bases in between. In nucleotides, the CDR3 is TGTGCCAGCAGCCCGTGGGGGTACACTGAAGCTTTCTTT. Translating it yields CASSPWGYTEAFF.

This clonotype was recorded a few times. This chain links TRBV2 with TRBJ1-1; unclear D gene. The germline V gene has CDR1 SNHLY and CDR2 FYNNEI. This CDR3 has 12 residues. Trimming stripped 7 bases from V and 4 bases from J, with 10 bases between. CDR3 in amino acids: CASNARLTEAFF. The CDR3 bases are TGTGCCAGCAACGCTCGGCTCACTGAAGCTTTCTTT.

The chain is built from TRBV4-2 and TRBJ2-7, with D hard to call. This CDR3 contains 13 residues. The V end was cut by 0 bases, the J end by 5 bases, with 8 bases between. From germline, CDR1 is LGHNA and CDR2 YNFKEQ. CDR3 region: CASSQDRKDEQYF. The CDR3 DNA follows: TGTGCCAGCAGCCAAGACAGGAAAGACGAGCAGTACTTC.

This clonotype has at least ten counts. The chain combines TRBV5-1 with TRBJ1-1, with a tentative D call TRBD1 (5 bases). V shed 0 bases and J shed 6 bases, with 6 bases lying between them. The germline gives CDR1 SGHRS, CDR2 YFSETQ. The CDR3 has 12 residues. The CDR3 reads CASSLEGPEAFF. DNA of the CDR3: TGCGCCAGCAGCTTGGAGGGGCCTGAAGCTTTCTTT. The full variable domain, its missing parts supplied by reference TRBV5-1 and TRBJ1-1, is KAGVTQTPRYLIKTRGQQVTLSCSPISGHRSVSWYQQTPGQGLQFLFEYFSETQRNKGNFPGRFSGRQFSNSRSEMNVSTLELGDSALYLCASSLEGPEAFFGQGTRLTVV.

V is TRBV20-1 and J is TRBJ2-3; 7 bases align to TRBD2. This CDR3 has 15 amino acids. With 3 bases clipped from V and 4 bases from J, the junction kept 10 bases outside the gene matches. The germline gives CDR1 DFQATT, CDR2 SNEGSKA (reference sequence). The CDR3 DNA sequence: TGCAGTGCTAGTTTGGGCGGGAGAACGTCAGATACGCAGTATTTT. Its protein is CSASLGGRTSDTQYF.

The V gene is TRBV7-2, the J gene TRBJ2-6; D is possibly TRBD2 (7 bases). Germline CDR1 is SGHTA and CDR2 is FQGNSA. Trimming took 5 bases from V and 0 from J, leaving 14 bases between them. The CDR3 totals 17 residues. As DNA, the CDR3 is TGTGCCAGCAGCCTAAATGGGGGGGCCTCTGGGGCCAACGTCCTGACTTTC. This translates into CASSLNGGASGANVLTF.

This clonotype was counted between two and nine times. The chain uses TRBV6-1 and TRBJ2-5, with 8 bases identical to TRBD2. This CDR3 is built from 13 residues. The germline CDR1 and CDR2 sequences are MNHNS and SASEGT. J lost 5 bases, V lost 8 bases, and 7 bases had no gene match. The CDR3 reads CASRRTSRETQYF. For the CDR3, the DNA is TGTGCCAGCCGCCGGACTAGCAGGGAGACCCAGTACTTC.

The chain recombines TRBV10-2 with TRBJ2-5; TRBD2 might be the D (6 bases). Germline values: CDR1 WSHSY, CDR2 SAAADI. V was clipped by 8 bases and J by 7 bases, with 23 bases between them. This CDR3 contains 15 residues. The CDR3 DNA reads as TGCGCCAGCGGCGGGATTGCGGGATCGGCCAGGACCCAGTACTTC. Its translation: CASGGIAGSARTQYF.

The chain joins TRBV12-3 or TRBV12-4 to TRBJ1-5, with TRBD1 identical over 9 bases. The CDR3 loop spans 14 amino acids. Trimming took 7 bases from V and 9 from J; bases not matched to a gene: 10. CDR3 nucleotides: TGTGCCAGCATGACCGGACAGGGGCTAGGGCCCCAGCATTTT. Its translation: CASMTGQGLGPQHF.

The chain joins TRBV7-3 to TRBJ1-1; D may be TRBD1 (6 bases). The germline CDR1 and CDR2 sequences are SGHTA and FQGTGA. The V end was cut by 1 base, the J end by 5 bases, with 14 bases between. The CDR3 covers 15 residues. In DNA form, the CDR3 reads TGTGCCAGCAGCTTAAGCCCGGGAGGGACAACTGAAGCTTTCTTT. Protein sequence: CASSLSPGGTTEAFF.

V and J are TRBV12-3 or TRBV12-4 and TRBJ2-1; D is perhaps TRBD2 (5 bases). V gave up 1 base and J gave up 6 bases, with 10 bases separating them. This CDR3 has 14 residues. This CDR3 reads CASSLGLLANEQFF. CDR3 DNA sequence: TGTGCCAGCAGTTTAGGGCTTCTAGCCAATGAGCAGTTCTTC.

The CDR3 nucleotides read TGTGCCAGCAGCCCGTTCCCACCGGGACTAGCGGGGGGCCTATTAGACTGGTACTTC. Translating gives CASSPFPPGLAGGLLDWYF. This rearrangement joins TRBV11-2 to TRBJ2-7; 15 bases agree with TRBD2. J gave up 12 bases and V 5 bases, and 23 bases lay outside the gene matches. This CDR3 contains 19 residues. Germline lookup yields CDR1 SGHAT and CDR2 FQNNGV.

This clonotype has just a few counts. The rearrangement joins TRBV9 to TRBJ1-1; D is uncertain. The CDR3 is 12 residues long. The germline gives CDR1 SGDLS, CDR2 YYNGEE. V shed 1 base and J shed 6 bases, with 7 bases lying between them. The CDR3 protein is CASSVLGAEAFF. CDR3 bases: TGTGCCAGCAGCGTACTTGGTGCTGAAGCTTTCTTT.

This clonotype has just a few counts. This chain links TRBV9 with TRBJ2-3; unclear D gene. Trimming took 4 bases from V and 2 from J, leaving 11 bases between them. CDR3 length equals 14 residues. CDR1 and CDR2 from the germline V gene are SGDLS and YYNGEE. This CDR3 is CASSPRGLTDTQYF. As DNA, the CDR3 is TGTGCCAGCAGCCCCCGTGGCCTCACAGATACGCAGTATTTT.

This clonotype has at least ten counts. The CDR3 nucleotides are TGCGCCAGCAGCACCGACCCCCCCACAGATACGCAGTATTTT. The encoded protein is CASSTDPPTDTQYF. This sequence joins TRBV5-1 and TRBJ2-3; D is unclear. CDR1 SGHRS and CDR2 YFSETQ come from the germline V gene. There are 14 residues in the CDR3. V lost 4 bases and J 2 bases, leaving 11 bases between the germline ends.

This chain connects TRBV9 to TRBJ2-1; D gene unclear. Trimming took off 3 bases at V and 10 bases at J, with 20 bases between the two ends. The length of the CDR3 is 15 residues. CDR1 is SGDLS, CDR2 YYNGEE, per germline. CDR3 region: CASSEAPRPSFEQFF. The CDR3 DNA sequence: TGTGCCAGCAGCGAGGCCCCTCGGCCCAGTTTCGAGCAGTTCTTC.

This clonotype has only a few counts. The V call is TRBV5-6, the J call TRBJ1-2; 8 bases are shared with TRBD1. The CDR3 spans 15 residues. V gave up 4 bases and J gave up 7 bases; unmatched junction bases: 12. Germline V gene sequence: CDR1 SGHDT, CDR2 YYEEEE. Here the CDR3 reads CASSPPTGVRAGYTF. The CDR3 nucleotides read TGTGCCAGCAGCCCCCCGACAGGGGTAAGGGCTGGCTACACCTTC.

This clonotype was counted between two and nine times. This chain links TRBV25-1 with TRBJ1-2; 11 positions match TRBD1. The CDR3 consists of 14 residues. After removal of 2 bases from V and 7 bases from J, the junction contained 3 bases not matched to a gene. The germline V gene has CDR1 MGHDK and CDR2 SYGVNS. This chain's CDR3 is CASSEGTGGGGYTF. CDR3 nucleotide sequence: TGTGCCAGCAGTGAAGGGACAGGGGGTGGTGGCTACACCTTC.

This clonotype was seen many times. This sequence joins TRBV11-3 and TRBJ2-1; D may match TRBD1 or TRBD2 (5 bases each). The CDR3 runs to 14 residues. The germline gives CDR1 SGHNT, CDR2 YENEEA. The germline V and J ends were trimmed by 5 bases and 8 bases, with 16 bases remaining between them. For the CDR3, the DNA is TGTGCCAGCAGCCTCCGGGACGGCATCGATGAGCAGTTCTTC. Its protein product is CASSLRDGIDEQFF.

At least ten counts were recorded for this clonotype. The V call is TRBV5-1, the J call TRBJ1-5, with TRBD1 as a possible D gene (5 bases). From germline, CDR1 is SGHRS and CDR2 YFSETQ. Trimming left V 0 bases short and J 4 bases short, with 11 bases between. The CDR3 has 15 residues. In DNA form, the CDR3 reads TGCGCCAGCAGCTTGGTCCCTGGGGGAAATCAGCCCCAGCATTTT. Protein sequence: CASSLVPGGNQPQHF. The full variable domain, in which reference TRBV5-1 and TRBJ1-5 provide the parts outside the CDR3, is KAGVTQTPRYLIKTRGQQVTLSCSPISGHRSVSWYQQTPGQGLQFLFEYFSETQRNKGNFPGRFSGRQFSNSRSEMNVSTLELGDSALYLCASSLVPGGNQPQHFGDGTRLSIL.

This clonotype showed up many times. This chain uses TRBV6-5 with TRBJ1-1; the D is unclear. The CDR3 is 14 residues long. The germline CDR1 and CDR2 sequences are MNHEY and SVGAGI. V shed 2 bases and J shed 1 base, with 8 bases lying between them. The CDR3 bases are TGTGCCAGCAGTTACAAGGAGAGGAACACTGAAGCTTTCTTT. It encodes CASSYKERNTEAFF.

This clonotype was detected many times. The genes are TRBV20-1 and TRBJ2-1; D may match TRBD1 or TRBD2 (5 bases each). Trimming took 0 bases from V and 5 from J, leaving 14 bases between them. In germline, CDR1 is DFQATT, CDR2 SNEGSKA (reference sequence). The CDR3 spans 15 residues. The CDR3 nucleotides read TGCAGTGCTAGAGATGTGGGACCAATCAACAATGAGCAGTTCTTC. Its translation: CSARDVGPINNEQFF.